Shown below are 29 T cell receptor beta chains from a single sample sequenced in a study of post-analysis software for immune sequencing data. Unique molecular identifiers were carried by the TCR beta cDNA libraries. TCRdb ran MiXCR on the PCR reads and lists one entry per CDR3 protein. This sample has under 200,000 distinct CDR3 sequences, with 35% to 40% found just once. This specimen was blood, taken after autologous hematopoietic stem cell transplantation. The receptor source for this set is a girl between 5 and 17 years old with multiple sclerosis.

This clonotype was detected ten times or more. The gene calls are TRBV29-1 and TRBJ2-5; D unresolved. Per the germline V gene, CDR1 is SQVTM and CDR2 is ANQGSEA. V shed 5 bases and J shed 0 bases, with 7 bases lying between them. This CDR3 has 12 amino acids. CDR3 coding DNA: TGCAGCGTTCGGAGCGACCAAGAGACCCAGTACTTC. Its translation is CSVRSDQETQYF.

V usage is TRBV6-1 and J usage is TRBJ1-5, with D tentatively TRBD1 (6 bases). Germline lookup yields CDR1 MNHNS and CDR2 SASEGT. This CDR3 region has 21 residues. V lost 6 bases to trimming and J lost 0 bases, with 30 bases between them. CDR3 in DNA: TGTGCCAGCAGCCGCGGACAGAGGTGTATGATGCTCGGGTATAGCAATCAGCCCCAGCATTTT. Protein sequence: CASSRGQRCMMLGYSNQPQHF.

The rearrangement uses TRBV6-5 and TRBJ1-5; no definite D call. CDR3 length: 15 residues. Trimming took 0 bases from V and 3 from J, leaving 9 bases between them. Looked up from germline, CDR1 is MNHEY and CDR2 is SVGAGI. The CDR3 DNA follows: TGTGCCAGCAGTTACTCGTTAGGCCCCAATCAGCCCCAGCATTTT. Its translation is CASSYSLGPNQPQHF.

The V gene is TRBV6-5, the J gene TRBJ1-1; D possibly corresponds to TRBD1 (5 bases). The CDR3 length is 16 residues. The germline V gene has CDR1 MNHEY and CDR2 SVGAGI. V was clipped by 0 bases and J by 2 bases, with 13 bases between them. This CDR3 reads CASSYSHQGVNTEAFF. As DNA, the CDR3 is TGTGCCAGCAGTTACTCACACCAGGGAGTAAACACTGAAGCTTTCTTT.

This clonotype showed up many times. This chain uses TRBV12-3 or TRBV12-4 with TRBJ2-4; no firm D call. Deletions cut 6 bases from V and 3 bases from J, with 12 bases between. The CDR3 is 14 residues long. CDR3 nucleotides: TGTGCCAGCAGCCCCACGCTGGGCAAAAACATTCAGTACTTC. It specifies CASSPTLGKNIQYF.

There are a few counts of this clonotype. This chain links TRBV28 with TRBJ2-3; D gene uncertain. V lost 5 bases and J 6 bases, leaving 15 bases between the germline ends. The CDR3 loop spans 14 amino acids. Germline V gene sequence: CDR1 MDHEN, CDR2 SYDVKM. Here the CDR3 reads CASSLPTPSDTQYF. The CDR3 DNA is TGTGCCAGCAGTCTACCCACTCCTTCCGATACGCAGTATTTT. The entire variable domain, with the rest obtained from reference TRBV28 and TRBJ2-3, is as follows: DVKVTQSSRYLVKRTGEKVFLECVQDMDHENMFWYRQDPGLGLRLIYFSYDVKMKEKGDIPEGYSVSREKKERFSLILESASTNQTSMYLCASSLPTPSDTQYFGPGTRLTVL.

This rearrangement joins TRBV12-3 or TRBV12-4 to TRBJ1-2; D might be TRBD1 (5 bases). Trimming pared 3 bases from V and 3 bases from J, leaving 11 bases between. This CDR3 has 14 residues. CDR3 residues: CASSLGGKDYGYTF. CDR3 nucleotides: TGTGCCAGCAGTTTGGGGGGAAAAGACTATGGCTACACCTTC.

V is TRBV28 and J is TRBJ2-5, with D perhaps TRBD2 (6 bases). The CDR3 spans 13 residues. V lost 4 bases and J 7 bases, leaving 13 bases between the germline ends. Looked up from germline, CDR1 is MDHEN and CDR2 is SYDVKM. The CDR3 sequence: CASSSPVGGTQYF. The DNA for the CDR3 is TGTGCCAGCAGTTCGCCCGTCGGGGGGACCCAGTACTTC. The full variable domain, with the rest looked up from reference TRBV28 and TRBJ2-5, is DVKVTQSSRYLVKRTGEKVFLECVQDMDHENMFWYRQDPGLGLRLIYFSYDVKMKEKGDIPEGYSVSREKKERFSLILESASTNQTSMYLCASSSPVGGTQYFGPGTRLLVL.

This clonotype was recorded a few times. This sequence joins TRBV27 and TRBJ2-3, with 8 bases aligning to TRBD1. V shed 9 bases and J 2 bases; nucleotides not matched to a gene: 4. Germline V gene lookup returns CDR1 MNHEY and CDR2 SMNVEV (reference sequence). The CDR3 covers 13 residues. DNA for the CDR3: TGTGCCAGTGGGACAGGCCCCACAGATACGCAGTATTTT. Protein sequence: CASGTGPTDTQYF.

The chain combines TRBV9 with TRBJ2-3; possible D gene TRBD1, 5 bases. The V end was cut by 1 base, the J end by 11 bases, with 17 bases between. Germline CDR1 reads SGDLS; CDR2 reads YYNGEE. The CDR3 totals 14 residues. The chain's CDR3 is CASSVTLKGILQYF. CDR3 bases: TGTGCCAGCAGCGTAACCCTGAAGGGGATATTGCAGTATTTT.

This clonotype was seen only a few times. The V call is TRBV7-4, the J call TRBJ2-5; D is perhaps TRBD2 (6 bases). The CDR3 contains 14 residues. The germline gives CDR1 SGHVT, CDR2 SQSDAQ. Trimming stripped 8 bases from V and 2 bases from J, with 15 bases between. The CDR3, as DNA: TGTGCCAGCCCCTTCGGGCGGGATCAAGAGACCCAGTACTTC. Its translation: CASPFGRDQETQYF. The whole variable domain, filled in from reference TRBV7-4 and TRBJ2-5, reads GAGVSQSPRYKVAKRGRDVALRCDSISGHVTLYWYRQTLGQGSEVLTYSQSDAQRDKSGRPSGRFSAERPERSVSTLKIQRTEQGDSAVYLCASPFGRDQETQYFGPGTRLLVL.

This clonotype was observed a few times. V is TRBV4-3 and J is TRBJ2-3; TRBD2 aligns across 10 bases. There are 18 residues in the CDR3. J gave up 2 bases and V 0 bases, and 8 bases lay outside the gene matches. CDR1 is LGHNA and CDR2 is YSLEER in the germline V gene. The CDR3 nucleotides are TGCGCCAGCAGCCAAGATTCCTGGACTAGCGGCTTCACAGATACGCAGTATTTT. Amino acids: CASSQDSWTSGFTDTQYF.

This chain joins TRBV27 and TRBJ1-1; no firm D call. V lost 2 bases, J lost 5 bases, and 9 bases lay in between. The CDR3 extends over 13 amino acids. Germline CDR1 is MNHEY and CDR2 is SMNVEV (reference sequence). The CDR3 DNA follows: TGTGCCAGCAGTTTAGCTAGTGGGACTGAAGCTTTCTTT. It yields the protein CASSLASGTEAFF.

V usage is TRBV7-3 and J usage is TRBJ2-2; D remains unclear. Trimming removed 3 bases at V and 1 base at J, with 3 bases between. Germline CDR1 reads SGHTA; CDR2 reads FQGTGA. This CDR3 comprises 13 residues. CDR3 DNA: TGTGCCAGCAGCTTTGTGAACACCGGGGAGCTGTTTTTT. This codes for CASSFVNTGELFF.

The chain joins TRBV4-3 to TRBJ2-3; no reliable D call. The V end was cut by 0 bases, the J end by 6 bases, with 7 bases between. Germline V gene data show CDR1 as LGHNA and CDR2 as YSLEER. The CDR3 sequence is 13 residues long. This CDR3 reads CASSQEARDTQYF. In DNA, the CDR3 is TGCGCCAGCAGCCAAGAGGCCCGGGATACGCAGTATTTT.

V and J are TRBV30 and TRBJ1-2; no clear D gene. With 2 bases removed from V and 7 bases from J, the gap between germline ends came to 8 bases. The germline V gene has CDR1 GTSNPN and CDR2 SVGIG (reference sequence). There are 11 residues in the CDR3. As DNA, the CDR3 is TGTGCCTGGAGTAGTGGAGCTGGCTACACCTTC. Residues: CAWSSGAGYTF. Full variable domain (outside the CDR3, taken from reference TRBV30 and TRBJ1-2): SQTIHQWPATLVQPVGSPLSLECTVEGTSNPNLYWYRQAAGRGLQLLFYSVGIGQISSEVPQNLSASRPQDRQFILSSKKLLLSDSGFYLCAWSSGAGYTFGSGTRLTVV.

This clonotype was counted a few times. This chain links TRBV24-1 with TRBJ2-3; tentative D call: TRBD1 (6 bases). The CDR3 totals 16 residues. V dropped 1 base and J dropped 0 bases, with 10 bases sitting between them. The germline CDR1 and CDR2 sequences are KGHDR and SFDVKD. CDR3 coding DNA: TGTGCCACCAGTGATTTTGCAGGGGCAAGCACAGATACGCAGTATTTT. Translation gives CATSDFAGASTDTQYF.

This clonotype was picked up a small number of times. The J gene is TRBJ1-4, the V gene TRBV29-1; 9 positions match TRBD1. Germline V gene data show CDR1 as SQVTM and CDR2 as ANQGSEA. J gave up 2 bases and V 5 bases, and 6 bases lay outside the gene matches. The CDR3 sequence is 15 residues long. CDR3 sequence reads: CSVLRGQGTNEKLFF. The CDR3 DNA follows: TGCAGCGTTTTAAGAGGACAGGGGACTAATGAAAAACTGTTTTTT.

The sample holds a few counts of this clonotype. The chain is built from TRBV7-9 and TRBJ2-4; 8 bases align to TRBD2. Germline V gene data show CDR1 as SEHNR and CDR2 as FQNEAQ (reference sequence). V lost 6 bases to trimming and J lost 0 bases; unmatched junction nucleotides: 7. This CDR3 has 16 residues. CDR3 region: CASSPREGLAKNIQYF. In nucleotides, the CDR3 is TGTGCCAGCAGTCCTCGGGAGGGGCTAGCCAAAAACATTCAGTACTTC.

V and J are TRBV4-1 and TRBJ2-7; 10 nucleotides agree with TRBD2. The J call may be wrong; the DNA end is better matched by TRBJ2-4. Germline CDR1 reads MGHRA; CDR2 reads YSYEKL. The CDR3 consists of 20 residues. The CDR3 spells CASSQDLSGGAVWTKNIQYF. The CDR3 DNA follows: TGCGCCAGCAGCCAAGATTTGAGCGGGGGGGCGGTATGGACCAAAAACATTCAGTACTTC.

This clonotype was counted once. This clone may be a read error of a much larger clone one base away. The chain joins TRBV10-1 to TRBJ2-2; TRBD2 agrees at 7 bases. This CDR3 contains 18 residues. From germline, CDR1 is WNHNN and CDR2 SYGVQD (reference sequence). Trimming at V came to 0 bases and at J to 0 bases, leaving 7 bases not matched to a gene. CDR3 region: CASSESGRGSSNTGELFF. CDR3 nucleotide sequence: TGCGCCAGCAGTGAGTCGGGGAGGGGTTCTTCGAACACCGGGGAGCTGTTTTTT.

The V and J genes are TRBV19 and TRBJ2-3; TRBD2 matches at 8 bases. Germline V gene data show CDR1 as LNHDA and CDR2 as SQIVND (reference sequence). J gave up 5 bases and V 6 bases, and 1 base lay outside the gene matches. The CDR3 contains 12 residues. This chain's CDR3 is CASSGREDTQYF. CDR3 DNA sequence: TGTGCCAGTAGCGGGAGGGAAGATACGCAGTATTTT.

V gene TRBV27 combines with J gene TRBJ2-1; the match to TRBD2 covers 10 bases. The V gene end was trimmed by 8 bases and the J gene end by 3 bases; junction bases not matched to a gene: 4. The germline gives CDR1 MNHEY, CDR2 SMNVEV (reference sequence). The CDR3 has 14 amino acids. The CDR3 region has the DNA TGTGCCAGCGGGACTAGCGACTACTACAATGAGCAGTTCTTC. Its protein is CASGTSDYYNEQFF.

This chain uses TRBV20-1 with TRBJ2-5; tentatively, D is TRBD1 or TRBD2 (5 bases each). The assigned J gene may be wrong: the sequence end matches TRBJ2-7 better. This CDR3 is built from 14 residues. Germline values: CDR1 DFQATT, CDR2 SNEGSKA (reference sequence). In DNA, the CDR3 is TGCAGTGCTAGAGAGGGCGGACTGGGGCGCGAGCAGTACTTC. This gives the protein CSAREGGLGREQYF.

This chain connects TRBV3-1 to TRBJ2-3; D unresolved. V shed 0 bases and J shed 0 bases, with 7 bases lying between them. The CDR3 runs 15 residues. Germline V CDR1 and CDR2: LGHDT, YNNKEL (reference sequence). The CDR3 DNA is TGTGCCAGCAGCCAAGACCCTTTCAGCACAGATACGCAGTATTTT. It translates to CASSQDPFSTDTQYF.

The chain is built from TRBV5-1 and TRBJ2-7; 8 bases are a match to TRBD1. The CDR3 contains 14 residues. Trimming at V came to 6 bases and at J to 5 bases, leaving 10 bases not matched to a gene. CDR1 and CDR2 (germline): SGHRS, YFSETQ. In DNA form, the CDR3 reads TGCGCCAGCACAACCCTTGGACAGGGCGACGAGCAGTACTTC. It codes for CASTTLGQGDEQYF.

The chain has TRBV20-1 and TRBJ2-1; D gene unclear. The CDR3 totals 17 residues. V was shortened by 0 bases and J by 0 bases, with 15 bases between the two germline ends. CDR1 is DFQATT and CDR2 is SNEGSKA in the germline V gene (reference sequence). The CDR3 sequence: CSARDPTAQSSYNEQFF. The CDR3 DNA reads as TGCAGTGCTAGAGATCCAACAGCCCAGAGCTCCTACAATGAGCAGTTCTTC.

The genes are TRBV20-1 and TRBJ2-1, with 8 bases lining up with TRBD1. V lost 3 bases and J lost 8; bases outside the gene matches: 12. Germline-derived CDR1 and CDR2 are DFQATT and SNEGSKA (reference sequence). This CDR3 has 15 residues. This CDR3 is CSASEGAGGWDEQFF. For the CDR3, the DNA is TGCAGTGCTAGTGAGGGGGCAGGGGGCTGGGATGAGCAGTTCTTC.

The table lists this clonotype with a few counts. The chain employs TRBV7-2 and TRBJ2-4; D is possibly TRBD1 or TRBD2 (5 bases each). The CDR3 runs 11 residues. V was cut by 5 bases and J by 13 bases, with 12 bases left in between. Germline V lookup: CDR1 SGHTA, CDR2 FQGNSA. CDR3 DNA sequence: TGTGCCAGCAGCGCCCGGGACCGGCAGTACTTC. Its translation is CASSARDRQYF.